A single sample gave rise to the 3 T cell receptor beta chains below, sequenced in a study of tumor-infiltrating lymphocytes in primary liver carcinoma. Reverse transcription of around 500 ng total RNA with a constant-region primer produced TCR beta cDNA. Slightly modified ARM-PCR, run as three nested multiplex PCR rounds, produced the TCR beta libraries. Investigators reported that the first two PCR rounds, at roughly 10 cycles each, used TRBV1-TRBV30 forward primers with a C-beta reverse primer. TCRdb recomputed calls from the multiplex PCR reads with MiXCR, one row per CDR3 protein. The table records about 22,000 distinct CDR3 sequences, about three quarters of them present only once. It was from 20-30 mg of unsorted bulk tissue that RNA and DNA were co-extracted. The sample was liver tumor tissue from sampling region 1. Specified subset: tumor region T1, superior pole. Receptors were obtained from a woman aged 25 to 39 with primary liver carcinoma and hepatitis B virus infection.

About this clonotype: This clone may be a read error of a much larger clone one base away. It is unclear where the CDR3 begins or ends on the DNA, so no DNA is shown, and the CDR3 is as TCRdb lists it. The CDR3 loop is CSVVNFGQGILYGYIF. The chain uses TRBV29-1 and TRBJ1-2; the D segment call TRBD1 is taken from the table without a DNA check. Germline V gene sequence: CDR1 SQVTM, CDR2 ANQGSEA. The CDR3 is made up of 16 amino acids, end residues included.

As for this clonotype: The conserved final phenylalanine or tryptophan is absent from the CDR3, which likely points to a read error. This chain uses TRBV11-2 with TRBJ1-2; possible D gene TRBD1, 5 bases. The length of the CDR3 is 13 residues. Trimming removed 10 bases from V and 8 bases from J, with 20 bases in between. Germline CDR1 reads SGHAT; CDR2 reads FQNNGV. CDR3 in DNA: TGTGCCATTACTCAGGGTGGGGGTGGAGGCTACACCTCC. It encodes CAITQGGGGGYTS.

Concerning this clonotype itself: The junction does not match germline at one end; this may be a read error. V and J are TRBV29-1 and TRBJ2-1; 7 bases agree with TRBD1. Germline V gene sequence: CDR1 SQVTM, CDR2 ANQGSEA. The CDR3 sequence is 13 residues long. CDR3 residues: CSTRRQGTNEQFF. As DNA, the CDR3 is TGCAGCACCAGAAGACAGGGAACCAATGAGCAATTCTTC.